Sequencing of this TCR beta chain was carried out in a study of blood T cell repertoires in COVID-19. Study information: Some COVID-19 samples were acute and others convalescent; all came from the United States, Italy and Spain.

The CDR3 runs 12 residues. V shed 8 bases, J shed 5 bases, and the junction held 4 bases outside the gene matches. Germline CDR1 ENHRY, CDR2 SYGVKD. The data were produced by immunoSEQ multiplex PCR, yet TCRdb's version contains in-frame clones alone and is incomplete. The table lists 150,000 or so clones, around 84% of them singletons. The chain combines TRBV10-3 with TRBJ1-1, with 8 bases that match TRBD1. The clonotype comes from a woman of 80 years or more with acute or convalescent COVID-19. Specimen: peripheral blood. The DNA for the CDR3 is TGTGCCATCGGACAGGGTCGAACTGAAGCTTTCTTT. It translates to CAIGQGRTEAFF.